One and the same sample provided the 27 T cell receptor beta chains below, sequenced in a study of shared clonotypes between healthy human individuals (TCRdb year 2020). The receptor library was made with the immunoSEQ multiplex PCR assay. In TCRdb, the immuneACCESS table is reduced to in-frame sequences with V and J assigned. These tables do not hold every clone; where another copy was compared, an unresolved V gene accounts for under half, and the others remain unexplained. This sample comprises about 980,000 clones, 76% of them detected only once. The ten most abundant clones make up approximately 1.5% of the sample. The sequencing sample was made of memory CD4+ T cells sorted from blood. The sample's cell subset or site label, in plain terms: CD45RA-negative fraction. The receptors stem from a man aged 18 to 30 in good health.

J is TRBJ1-2 and V is TRBV27, with TRBD1 matching over 9 bases. The CDR3 runs 15 residues. Germline assignment: CDR1 MNHEY and CDR2 SMNVEV (reference sequence). With V trimmed by 5 bases and J by 8 bases, 12 bases remained unmatched. The CDR3 region has the DNA TGTGCCAGCAGTCCTTACATCGACAGGGGGGCGGGCTACACCTTC. Translating gives CASSPYIDRGAGYTF.

This sequence joins TRBV19 and TRBJ2-1; D gene unclear. Per germline, CDR1 LNHDA and CDR2 SQIVND (reference sequence). The V end lost 1 base, the J end lost 10 bases, and 11 bases lay between the germline ends. The CDR3 runs 13 residues. The CDR3 reads CASSIAGWKEQFF. CDR3 sequence (DNA): TGTGCCAGTAGTATAGCAGGATGGAAGGAGCAGTTCTTC.

V is TRBV30 and J is TRBJ2-3; tentatively, D is TRBD2 (5 bases). The CDR3 extends over 13 amino acids. Germline CDR1 reads GTSNPN; CDR2 reads SVGIG (reference sequence). Trimming stripped 0 bases from V and 6 bases from J, with 10 bases between. CDR3 loop: CAWSVGIDDTQYF. The CDR3 nucleotides are TGTGCCTGGAGTGTCGGGATAGACGATACGCAGTATTTT.

The chain is built from TRBV6-1 and TRBJ1-1; 9 nucleotides align to TRBD1. The CDR3 totals 14 residues. The V and J ends lost 4 bases and 4 bases, in that order; junction bases with no gene match: 4. Germline lookup yields CDR1 MNHNS and CDR2 SASEGT. CDR3 sequence reads: CASSAGTGSTEAFF. CDR3 DNA: TGTGCCAGCAGTGCCGGGACAGGGTCCACTGAAGCTTTCTTT.

This clone has only one observation. CDR3 DNA: TGCGCCAGCAGTCGACTAGCGGGAAGCCCCTACGAGCAGTACTTC. Translation: CASSRLAGSPYEQYF. The V gene is TRBV10-2, the J gene TRBJ2-7, with 11 bases that match TRBD2. Trimming at V came to 5 bases and at J to 2 bases, leaving 5 bases not matched to a gene. This CDR3 has 15 amino acids. Germline lookup yields CDR1 WSHSY and CDR2 SAAADI.

This clone came up a few times. The gene calls are TRBV2 and TRBJ2-3, with 9 nucleotides matching TRBD2. Germline CDR1 reads SNHLY; CDR2 reads FYNNEI. The CDR3 contains 17 residues. J lost 2 bases, V lost 4 bases, and 10 bases had no gene match. The CDR3: CASSALAGLNFTDTQYF. The CDR3 region has the DNA TGTGCCAGCAGTGCTCTAGCGGGGCTCAATTTCACAGATACGCAGTATTTT.

The rearrangement links TRBV11-2 to TRBJ2-7, with TRBD1 matching 9 bases. Germline assignment: CDR1 SGHAT and CDR2 FQNNGV. The V and J ends lost 1 base and 3 bases, in that order; junction bases with no gene match: 4. CDR3 length: 15 residues. CDR3: CASSLVWGQGYEQYF. CDR3 DNA: TGTGCCAGCAGCTTAGTTTGGGGACAGGGCTACGAGCAGTACTTC.

V is TRBV5-1 and J is TRBJ1-1; 7 bases map to TRBD1. This CDR3 comprises 13 residues. The germline CDR1 and CDR2 sequences are SGHRS and YFSETQ. With 4 bases clipped from V and 4 bases from J, the junction kept 4 bases outside the gene matches. The CDR3 protein is CASSRGGGTEAFF. CDR3 bases: TGCGCCAGCAGCCGAGGGGGCGGCACTGAAGCTTTCTTT.

The chain is built from TRBV29-1 and TRBJ2-6, with 10 bases fitting TRBD2. The germline CDR1 and CDR2 sequences are SQVTM and ANQGSEA. With 5 bases clipped from V and 2 bases from J, the junction kept 6 bases outside the gene matches. The CDR3 runs to 16 residues. Here the CDR3 reads CSVPRTSGTGANVLTF. The CDR3 nucleotides read TGCAGCGTTCCGAGAACTAGCGGGACTGGGGCCAACGTCCTGACTTTC.

This chain uses TRBV9 with TRBJ2-1, with D perhaps matching TRBD2 (6 bases). CDR3 length: 15 amino acids. Per the germline V gene, CDR1 is SGDLS and CDR2 is YYNGEE. V was trimmed by 0 bases and J by 8 bases, leaving 15 bases between them. The CDR3 loop is CASSVGNGGTHEQFF. DNA of the CDR3: TGTGCCAGCAGCGTAGGTAACGGAGGGACGCATGAGCAGTTCTTC.

This chain joins TRBV18 and TRBJ1-1; D may be TRBD1 (6 bases). The CDR3 loop spans 14 amino acids. In germline, CDR1 is KGHSH, CDR2 LQKENI. V shed 0 bases and J shed 8 bases, with 13 bases lying between them. This chain's CDR3 is CASSPPGGRAEAFF. CDR3 sequence (DNA): TGTGCCAGCTCACCACCGGGGGGGCGGGCGGAAGCTTTCTTT.

A remark on this clone: This same CDR3 is encoded by further DNA sequences in the sample. The V call is TRBV5-6, the J call TRBJ1-5; D is unresolved. The CDR3 has 15 residues. Germline loops: CDR1 SGHDT, CDR2 YYEEEE. Deletions cut 0 bases from V and 0 bases from J, with 7 bases between. CDR3 region: CASSLGQYSNQPQHF. In nucleotides, the CDR3 is TGTGCCAGCAGCTTGGGACAATATAGCAATCAGCCCCAGCATTTT.

The V call is TRBV19, the J call TRBJ1-5, with TRBD1 matching over 7 bases. This CDR3 is built from 14 residues. With V trimmed by 7 bases and J by 4 bases, 7 bases remained unmatched. CDR1 LNHDA and CDR2 SQIVND come from the germline V gene (reference sequence). CDR3 in amino acids: CASTLQGRNQPQHF. As DNA, the CDR3 is TGTGCCAGTACCCTACAGGGGAGGAATCAGCCCCAGCATTTT.

As for this clone: Other DNA sequences in the same sample also yield this CDR3. The chain couples TRBV5-4 to TRBJ2-3; D possibly uses TRBD1 or TRBD2 (5 bases each). V lost 0 bases to trimming and J lost 3 bases, with 5 bases between them. Germline CDR1 and CDR2: SGHNT and YYREEE (reference sequence). The CDR3 spans 13 residues. CDR3 sequence (DNA): TGTGCCAGCAGCTTGGGGGGGACAGATACGCAGTATTTT. Its translation: CASSLGGTDTQYF.

This chain uses TRBV19 with TRBJ2-7; D assignment may be TRBD1 or TRBD2 (5 bases each). CDR1 LNHDA and CDR2 SQIVND come from the germline V gene (reference sequence). The CDR3 runs to 14 residues. Trimming cost V 5 bases and J 1 base, with 12 bases left between them. The CDR3 DNA reads TGTGCCAGTAGTCTCCGAGGGGTATCCTACGAGCAGTACTTC. Translating it yields CASSLRGVSYEQYF.

The V call is TRBV18, the J call TRBJ1-3, with no clear D. The CDR3 runs 14 residues. CDR1 KGHSH and CDR2 LQKENI come from the germline V gene. Trimming stripped 3 bases from V and 3 bases from J, with 9 bases between. The CDR3 bases are TGTGCCAGCTCACCTCCTTCCCTTGGAAACACCATATATTTT. Amino acids: CASSPPSLGNTIYF. The full variable domain, completed using reference TRBV18 and TRBJ1-3, is NAGVMQNPRHLVRRRGQEARLRCSPMKGHSHVYWYRQLPEEGLKFMVYLQKENIIDESGMPKERFSAEFPKEGPSILRIQQVVRGDSAAYFCASSPPSLGNTIYFGEGSWLTVV.

This chain connects TRBV18 to TRBJ2-1; 9 nucleotides align to TRBD1. Germline CDR1 is KGHSH and CDR2 is LQKENI. The V gene end was trimmed by 5 bases and the J gene end by 7 bases; junction bases not matched to a gene: 12. This CDR3 contains 16 residues. The chain's CDR3 is CASSAGQGLRMNEQFF. Written as DNA, the CDR3 is TGTGCCAGCTCAGCGGGACAGGGTTTAAGGATGAATGAGCAGTTCTTC.

This clone has just a few counts. The sample has other DNA sequences that encode this CDR3 too. This rearrangement joins TRBV7-9 to TRBJ2-7, with 8 bases identical to TRBD1. J was trimmed by 4 bases and V by 3 bases; bases with no gene match: 5. Germline V gene sequence: CDR1 SEHNR, CDR2 FQNEAQ (reference sequence). This CDR3 has 14 amino acids. The CDR3 nucleotides are TGTGCCAGCAGCTTGGGAGACAGGGGTTACGAGCAGTACTTC. It encodes CASSLGDRGYEQYF.

There are a few counts of this clone. The same CDR3 arises from other DNA sequences in this sample as well. The rearrangement links TRBV4-3 to TRBJ2-6; D is ambiguous. V was cut by 1 base and J by 0 bases, with 7 bases left in between. This CDR3 contains 16 residues. Germline V gives CDR1 LGHNA, CDR2 YSLEER. This chain's CDR3 is CASSQGHPSGANVLTF. The CDR3 DNA sequence: TGCGCCAGCAGCCAAGGTCACCCCTCTGGGGCCAACGTCCTGACTTTC.

The chain employs TRBV27 and TRBJ1-2; TRBD1 aligns across 7 bases. The CDR3 is 14 residues long. V gave up 1 base and J gave up 8 bases; unmatched junction bases: 7. The germline CDR1 and CDR2 sequences are MNHEY and SMNVEV (reference sequence). In nucleotides, the CDR3 is TGTGCCAGCAGTTTATTGGAGGGGGCGAGCGGCTACACCTTC. Its protein product is CASSLLEGASGYTF.

The chain recombines TRBV9 with TRBJ1-1; D possibly corresponds to TRBD1 (5 bases). CDR1 SGDLS and CDR2 YYNGEE come from the germline V gene. The CDR3 length is 14 residues. Trimming cost V 3 bases and J 1 base, with 10 bases left between them. CDR3 in amino acids: CASSDKTANTEAFF. CDR3 coding DNA: TGTGCCAGCAGCGATAAGACAGCGAACACTGAAGCTTTCTTT.

This clone was observed a single time. CDR3 sequence reads: CASSLATGQLPGELFF. CDR3 DNA: TGTGCCAGCAGCTTAGCGACAGGTCAACTCCCCGGGGAGCTGTTTTTT. This chain joins TRBV7-9 and TRBJ2-2; D possibly corresponds to TRBD1 (6 bases). Germline assignment: CDR1 SEHNR and CDR2 FQNEAQ (reference sequence). V was shortened by 0 bases and J by 6 bases, with 14 bases between the two germline ends. CDR3 length: 16 amino acids. Drawing the rest from reference TRBV7-9 and TRBJ2-2, the complete variable domain is DTGVSQNPRHKITKRGQNVTFRCDPISEHNRLYWYRQTLGQGPEFLTYFQNEAQLEKSRLLSDRFSAERPKGSFSTLEIQRTEQGDSAMYLCASSLATGQLPGELFFGEGSRLTVL.

The chain uses TRBV6-1 and TRBJ2-5; D is undetermined. V was trimmed by 2 bases and J by 1 base, leaving 11 bases between them. The CDR3 loop spans 15 amino acids. The V gene's germline CDR1 is MNHNS and CDR2 SASEGT. The CDR3 here is CASSELDTGQETQYF. The CDR3 DNA follows: TGTGCCAGCAGTGAATTAGATACGGGCCAAGAGACCCAGTACTTC.

The chain employs TRBV2 and TRBJ2-7; TRBD1 matches 8 bases. This CDR3 contains 12 residues. CDR1 is SNHLY and CDR2 is FYNNEI in the germline V gene. Trimming cost V 7 bases and J 5 bases; bases outside gene matches: 4. CDR3 amino acids: CASNGQGNEQYF. For the CDR3, the DNA is TGTGCCAGCAACGGACAGGGCAACGAGCAGTACTTC.

The genes are TRBV7-9 and TRBJ2-3; perhaps TRBD1 as D (6 bases). Germline lookup yields CDR1 SEHNR and CDR2 FQNEAQ (reference sequence). Deletions cut 7 bases from V and 0 bases from J, with 17 bases between. The CDR3 spans 16 residues. The CDR3 nucleotides read TGTGCCAGCATGAGGAGCAGGGGAATTAGCACAGATACGCAGTATTTT. This codes for CASMRSRGISTDTQYF.

The chain has TRBV30 and TRBJ1-1; perhaps TRBD1 as D (6 bases). The length of the CDR3 is 16 residues. Germline V CDR1 and CDR2: GTSNPN, SVGIG (reference sequence). V was clipped by 4 bases and J by 0 bases, with 18 bases between them. CDR3 sequence reads: CAWNPKGGNMNTEAFF. The CDR3 bases are TGTGCCTGGAACCCAAAAGGGGGGAACATGAACACTGAAGCTTTCTTT.

This clone was detected a few times. This rearrangement joins TRBV6-1 to TRBJ2-7; D is perhaps TRBD1 or TRBD2 (5 bases each). The V and J ends lost 2 bases and 6 bases respectively, with 17 bases between them. The length of the CDR3 is 15 residues. The germline V gene has CDR1 MNHNS and CDR2 SASEGT. This chain's CDR3 is CASSELSGTWGEQYF. CDR3 in DNA: TGTGCCAGCAGTGAATTGTCAGGGACCTGGGGCGAGCAGTACTTC.